This is a list of T cell receptor beta chains from one sample in a study of T cells in Graves' hyperthyroidism and ophthalmopathy. TCRdb independently ran MiXCR on the multiplex PCR reads; one entry per CDR3 protein. The top ten hold 10% of the sample, which has 27,000 or so distinct CDR3 sequences, roughly 45% seen once. Sequenced material: blood. These receptors were collected from a woman aged 25 to 45 with Graves' hyperthyroidism. Each CDR3 is given with its conserved first and last residue. Each record gives: V gene, clone size, D gene, J gene, CDR3 DNA, CDR3 protein. The D gene is left open where the match is weak. Size tells how often a clone was seen (once, few, many) or the class of an expanded clone, and some rows leave it out.

>TRBV25-1|once|TRBD2|TRBJ2-1
TGTGCCAGCACGGGGACTAGCGGGAGCTTGAGCAATGAGCAGTTCTTC
CASTGTSGSLSNEQFF
>TRBV6-5|many|NA|TRBJ1-1
TGTGCCAGCAGTTTCCGCGGTCGGCGGAACACTGAAGCTTTCTTT
CASSFRGRRNTEAFF
>TRBV28|NA|TRBD1|TRBJ1-5
TGTGCCAGCAGCCTTATGGGGACAGGGGGAATCGATAATAGCAATCAGCCCCAGCATTTT
CASSLMGTGGIDNSNQPQHF
>TRBV12-3/TRBV12-4|NA|NA|TRBJ2-5
TGTGCCAGCAGTTTGAGGTCTGCTCATTTCAGACCTTTCCAAGAGACCCAGTACTTC
CASSLRSAHFRPFQETQYF
>TRBV15|NA|NA|TRBJ1-6
TGTGCCACCAGCGGCGACAGCTCCTATAATTCACCCCTCCACTTT
CATSGDSSYNSPLHF
>TRBV7-6|NA|NA|TRBJ1-5
TGTGCCTGCAGCGCCGAGGGCGCAAGCAATCAACCCCAGCATTTT
CACSAEGASNQPQHF
>TRBV19|NA|TRBD2|TRBJ2-1
TGTGCCAGTAATCCGGCGGGAGCAAATGAGCAGTTCTTC
CASNPAGANEQFF
>TRBV20-1|NA|NA|TRBJ1-2
TGCAGTGCCCTTGGCGGTTATGTGGACACCGGGGACTTC
CSALGGYVDTGDF
>TRBV12-3/TRBV12-4|many|NA|TRBJ1-5
TGTGCCAGCAGTTTGGGGCAGGTAAAACAGCCCCAGCATTTT
CASSLGQVKQPQHF
>TRBV7-8|medium-sized|TRBD1|TRBJ2-3
TGTGCCAGCAGCTTAGGATGGGACAGGCCTCAGTATTTT
CASSLGWDRPQYF
>TRBV5-1|many|NA|TRBJ2-2
TGCGCCAGCAGTCCTTTGGGGGTCGGGGAGCTGTTTTTT
CASSPLGVGELFF
>TRBV2|medium-sized|TRBD2|TRBJ2-3
TGTGCCAGCACGGGAACTAGCGCCCAGATCACGCAGTATTTT
CASTGTSAQITQYF
>TRBV2|NA|NA|TRBJ1-4
TGTGCCAGCAGTGAAGGCAGGGGCAATGAAAAACTGTTTTTT
CASSEGRGNEKLFF
>TRBV20-1|NA|TRBD2|TRBJ2-7
TGCAGTGCTAGGTCGAGCGGGAGGCTTTTCGAGCAGTACTTC
CSARSSGRLFEQYF
>TRBV7-3|NA|TRBD2|TRBJ2-2
TGTGCCAGCAGTCTTGGACTAGCGGGAGTGGGTGGCACCGGGGAGCTGGTTTTT
CASSLGLAGVGGTGELVF
>TRBV3-1|many|NA|TRBJ2-3
TGTGCCAGCAGCCAAGAACAGCCCGGCACAGATACGCAGTATTTT
CASSQEQPGTDTQYF
>TRBV5-4|many|TRBD2|TRBJ2-5
TGTGCCAGCAGCTTGCTCGCGGGAGGGCCGGGAGAGACCCAGTACTTC
CASSLLAGGPGETQYF
>TRBV13|many|TRBD1|TRBJ1-6
TGTGCCAGCAGCTCGGGACAGGGGTATGAACCCCTCCACTTT
CASSSGQGYEPLHF
>TRBV2|NA|TRBD1|TRBJ1-6
TGTGCCAGCAGTGCGGGACAGGGTGGTTCACCCCTCCACTTT
CASSAGQGGSPLHF
>TRBV19|many|TRBD2|TRBJ2-1
TGTGCCAGTACCCCCGGGACTAGCGGGAGGGCCTCTTGGTACAATGAGCAGTTCTTC
CASTPGTSGRASWYNEQFF
>TRBV19|NA|TRBD2|TRBJ2-1
TGTGCCAGTACCGGAGGGGGACTAGCGGAAGACAATGAGCAGTTCTTC
CASTGGGLAEDNEQFF
>TRBV2|NA|TRBD2|TRBJ2-5
TGTGCCAGCGGTGAAGGTGCGGGGGGAGGAGAGACCCAGTACTTC
CASGEGAGGGETQYF
>TRBV2|NA|NA|TRBJ2-4
TGTGCCAGCGGTGTGCAGCCAGGGCTAGCCAAAAACATTCAGTACTTC
CASGVQPGLAKNIQYF
>TRBV9|medium-sized|NA|TRBJ2-1
TGTGCCAGCAGCATCCAAGGTAGCTCCTACAATGAGCAGTTCTTC
CASSIQGSSYNEQFF
>TRBV19|NA|NA|TRBJ1-3
TGTGCCAGTAGTACGGCTAGCGGCTTTCTCTCTGGAAACACCATATATTTT
CASSTASGFLSGNTIYF
>TRBV5-1|NA|NA|TRBJ2-5
TGCGCCAGCAGCAAAGGACCCTTCCAGTACTTC
CASSKGPFQYF
>TRBV12-3/TRBV12-4|once|NA|TRBJ1-6
TGTGCCAGCAGTTTTACTGAAGATTCACCCCTCCACTTT
CASSFTEDSPLHF
>TRBV6-5|many|NA|TRBJ2-1
TGTGCCAGCAGTTACTCCGGGGCTCGCTCCTACAATGAGCAGTTCTTC
CASSYSGARSYNEQFF
>TRBV28|many|NA|TRBJ2-7
TGTGCCAGCACCCCCTGGGACACCACACGGGAGCAGTACTTC
CASTPWDTTREQYF
>TRBV6-2/TRBV6-3|many|TRBD1|TRBJ1-4
TGTGCCAGCAGTACAGGGGGCGCAGGTGAAAAACTGTTTTTT
CASSTGGAGEKLFF
>TRBV29-1|medium-sized|NA|TRBJ2-7
TGCAGCGTTGAAACCGACCCGGGGACCGAGCAGTACTTC
CSVETDPGTEQYF
>TRBV2|few|TRBD1|TRBJ1-5
TGTGCCAGCAGTGAACGGGACAGGGAGTATCAGCCCCAGCATTTT
CASSERDREYQPQHF
>TRBV20-1|NA|NA|TRBJ2-7
TGCAGTGCCCGTCGGTGGCAGGGGACGGGCTACGAGCAGTACTTC
CSARRWQGTGYEQYF
>TRBV11-2|NA|NA|TRBJ1-3
TGTGCCAGCAGCTTAGCGGGGGATGGAAACACCATATATTTT
CASSLAGDGNTIYF
>TRBV19|many|NA|TRBJ2-3
TGTGCCAGTAGTCCGGGGACGGATAGGAGAGGCGATACGCAGTATTTT
CASSPGTDRRGDTQYF
>TRBV29-1|medium-sized|NA|TRBJ2-7
TGCAGCGTAGACAAGGACAGCGGAACCTACGAGCAGTACTTC
CSVDKDSGTYEQYF
>TRBV15|NA|TRBD1|TRBJ2-1
TGTGCCGACGCCTCCGGGACAGGGACTTACAATGAGCAGTTCTTC
CADASGTGTYNEQFF
>TRBV20-1|NA|NA|TRBJ2-1
TGCAGTGCTATTAGACACGGCCCTTACAATGAGCAGTTCTTC
CSAIRHGPYNEQFF
>TRBV5-1|many|TRBD1|TRBJ1-5
TGCGCCAGCAGCCGGACAGGGAATAGCAATCAGCCCCAGCATTTT
CASSRTGNSNQPQHF
>TRBV5-6|many|NA|TRBJ1-1
TGTGCCAGCAGCTTGGGGATGAACACTGAAGCTTTCTTT
CASSLGMNTEAFF
>TRBV28|NA|NA|TRBJ1-2
NA
CASSFYICSATDTGDGYTF
>TRBV12-3/TRBV12-4|many|TRBD2|TRBJ2-3
TGTGCCAGCAGTTCCACTTTAGCGGGAGCAGGAGATACGCAGTATTTT
CASSSTLAGAGDTQYF
>TRBV18|NA|NA|TRBJ1-1
TGTGCCAGCTCACTACTCGACGATCCGAACACTGAAGCTTTCTTT
CASSLLDDPNTEAFF
>TRBV11-2|many|TRBD2|TRBJ2-7
TGTGCCAGCAGCTTATTGACTAGCGGGAGACGGTACGAGCAGTACTTC
CASSLLTSGRRYEQYF
>TRBV12-3/TRBV12-4|many|NA|TRBJ2-3
TGTGCCAGCAGTTTCAATCCAGCGAAGCTTAGACACACAGATACGCAGTATTTT
CASSFNPAKLRHTDTQYF
>TRBV6-5|once|NA|TRBJ1-2
TGTGCCTGCAGTTACTCGCGAGGGGACGGCCACACCTTC
CACSYSRGDGHTF
>TRBV5-6|many|TRBD1|TRBJ2-7
TGTGCCAGCAGCAGGCGGGACAGGGTTTACGAGCAGTACTTC
CASSRRDRVYEQYF
>TRBV20-1|NA|NA|TRBJ1-2
TGCAGTGCTAGAGTTGCGGGAGAGTATGGCTACACCTTC
CSARVAGEYGYTF
>TRBV11-2|NA|NA|TRBJ2-3
NA
CASSLHVGSGTDAQCF
>TRBV14|NA|NA|TRBJ2-7
TGTGCCAGCAGCCGGGGAGGGGGCTACGAGCAGTACTTC
CASSRGGGYEQYF
>TRBV29-1|NA|TRBD1|TRBJ2-5
TGCAGCGGTGCTAGGGGGCAGGAGACCCGGTACTTC
CSGARGQETRYF
>TRBV5-8|NA|NA|TRBJ2-1
TGTGGCAGCAGCTCGGAACGGAGGGGCGAGCAGTTCTTC
CGSSSERRGEQFF
>TRBV27|many|NA|TRBJ2-3
TGTGCCAGCAGTTTAGGGACTCTAGGAACAGATACGCAGTATTTT
CASSLGTLGTDTQYF